This T cell receptor beta chain is drawn from a study of T cell repertoires in cytomegalovirus infection. This clonotype was observed a handful of times. The target antigen is unknown. The V and J ends lost 4 bases and 4 bases respectively, with 12 bases between them. The length of the CDR3 is 14 residues. The germline V gene has CDR1 SGHVS and CDR2 FQNEAQ. TCRdb reprocessed the reads via MiXCR and lists one record per CDR3 protein. The sample lists about half a million distinct CDR3 sequences, roughly 43% occurring once. The sequencing here drew on cultured PBMCs, taken from culture after CMV antigen stimulation. The source is a human donor in good health (CMV status not recorded). Some clones in this sample may be carry-over from other donors' samples. The J gene is TRBJ2-3, the V gene TRBV7-8; D remains unclear. The CDR3 bases are TGTGCCAGCAGCTCGGGCCGTCGGCCAGATACGCAGTATTTT. Protein product: CASSSGRRPDTQYF. Combining the CDR3 with reference TRBV7-8 and TRBJ2-3 gives the whole variable domain GAGVSQSPRYKVAKRGQDVALRCDPISGHVSLFWYQQALGQGPEFLTYFQNEAQLDKSGLPSDRFFAERPEGSVSTLKIQRTQQEDSAVYLCASSSGRRPDTQYFGPGTRLTVL.